These 10 T cell receptor beta chains originate from one sample sequenced in a study of PD-1 blockade in classical Hodgkin lymphoma. Here immunoSEQ multiplex PCR was the method, and the copy in TCRdb shows in-frame clones only, minus some. The data hold about 90,000 clones, with about nine tenths observed a single time. Time point defined: cycle 4 day 1 (C4D1), after 6 weeks of nivolumab. Each of the patients experienced relapse following autologous stem cell transplantation, and their brentuximab vedotin exposure differed. The sequenced sample was peripheral blood mononuclear cells (PBMCs), obtained before the fourth cycle of nivolumab. These receptors were obtained from a human donor with classical Hodgkin lymphoma.

The chain combines TRBV12-5 with TRBJ2-5; D possibly corresponds to TRBD2 (6 bases). The germline CDR1 and CDR2 sequences are LGHNT and FRNRAP. V was pared by 1 base and J by 1 base, with 10 bases between. The CDR3 has 15 residues. In DNA form, the CDR3 reads TGTGCTAGTGGTTTGGGCCTCGGGGGCCAAGAGACCCAGTACTTC. Amino acid sequence: CASGLGLGGQETQYF.

The gene calls are TRBV5-1 and TRBJ1-1; a possible D gene is TRBD1 (5 bases). Germline CDR1 and CDR2: SGHRS and YFSETQ. This CDR3 is 12 amino acids long. V was shortened by 0 bases and J by 7 bases, with 7 bases between the two germline ends. CDR3 sequence (DNA): TGCGCCAGCAGCTTGGACGACAGTGAAGCTTTCTTT. As protein: CASSLDDSEAFF.

The rearrangement links TRBV13 to TRBJ2-2; D is unresolved. CDR1 and CDR2 from the germline V gene are PRHDT and FYEKMQ (reference sequence). This CDR3 region has 14 residues. V was pared by 3 bases and J by 1 base, with 6 bases between. Here the CDR3 reads CASSFGLNTGELFF. Here the CDR3 DNA reads TGTGCCAGCAGCTTTGGATTGAACACCGGGGAGCTGTTTTTT.

This clone has only one observation. The chain employs TRBV7-9 and TRBJ1-5, with D hard to call. This CDR3 has 14 amino acids. The V end lost 2 bases, the J end lost 3 bases, and 8 bases lay between the germline ends. CDR1 and CDR2 from the germline V gene are SEHNR and FQNEAQ (reference sequence). The CDR3 is CASSLNAVNQPQHF. CDR3 bases: TGTGCCAGCAGCTTAAATGCTGTCAATCAGCCCCAGCATTTT.

This rearrangement joins TRBV11-3 to TRBJ2-7, with 10 bases lining up with TRBD2. The CDR3 totals 16 residues. Germline V gene data show CDR1 as SGHNT and CDR2 as YENEEA. With V trimmed by 6 bases and J by 1 base, 9 bases remained unmatched. Here the CDR3 DNA reads TGTGCCAGCAGTTCGGGATGGACTAGCGGTTCCTACGAGCAGTACTTC. This codes for CASSSGWTSGSYEQYF.

This rearrangement joins TRBV27 to TRBJ2-1, with D perhaps TRBD1 or TRBD2 (6 bases each). Germline loops: CDR1 MNHEY, CDR2 SMNVEV (reference sequence). Trimming took off 2 bases at V and 4 bases at J, with 12 bases between the two ends. The CDR3 has 15 residues. CDR3 amino acids: CASSLTTRGYNEQFF. The DNA of the CDR3 is TGTGCCAGCAGTTTAACGACTAGGGGGTACAATGAGCAGTTCTTC.

V gene TRBV11-2 combines with J gene TRBJ1-5, with TRBD1 matching over 11 bases. The CDR3 has 16 residues. Germline V gene data show CDR1 as SGHAT and CDR2 as FQNNGV. The junction had 5 bases not matched to a gene; V was cut back by 4 bases and J by 3 bases. The CDR3 protein is CASSSGDRGDNQPQHF. In DNA form, the CDR3 reads TGTGCCAGCAGCTCGGGGGACAGGGGGGACAATCAGCCCCAGCATTTT.

The chain employs TRBV9 and TRBJ1-1; the D is unclear. CDR3 length: 14 residues. With 0 bases removed from V and 0 bases from J, the gap between germline ends came to 6 bases. Germline CDR1 is SGDLS and CDR2 is YYNGEE. The CDR3 spells CASSVVGMNTEAFF. The CDR3 DNA is TGTGCCAGCAGCGTAGTGGGGATGAACACTGAAGCTTTCTTT.

The chain recombines TRBV27 with TRBJ1-2; 9 bases are shared with TRBD1. Germline values: CDR1 MNHEY, CDR2 SMNVEV (reference sequence). J lost 8 bases, V lost 4 bases, and 5 bases had no gene match. The CDR3 extends over 13 amino acids. The CDR3 loop reads CASSSGTGFGYTF. The CDR3 DNA follows: TGTGCCAGCAGTTCCGGGACAGGGTTCGGCTACACCTTC.

This sequence joins TRBV6-6 and TRBJ1-4, with a weak D call TRBD1 (5 bases). The CDR3 runs to 12 residues. V lost 6 bases, J lost 8 bases, and 10 bases lay in between. CDR1 is MNHNY, CDR2 SVGAGI, per germline (reference sequence). The CDR3 DNA is TGTGCCAGCAGAACAGGCGCGGAAAAACTGTTTTTT. Its translation is CASRTGAEKLFF.